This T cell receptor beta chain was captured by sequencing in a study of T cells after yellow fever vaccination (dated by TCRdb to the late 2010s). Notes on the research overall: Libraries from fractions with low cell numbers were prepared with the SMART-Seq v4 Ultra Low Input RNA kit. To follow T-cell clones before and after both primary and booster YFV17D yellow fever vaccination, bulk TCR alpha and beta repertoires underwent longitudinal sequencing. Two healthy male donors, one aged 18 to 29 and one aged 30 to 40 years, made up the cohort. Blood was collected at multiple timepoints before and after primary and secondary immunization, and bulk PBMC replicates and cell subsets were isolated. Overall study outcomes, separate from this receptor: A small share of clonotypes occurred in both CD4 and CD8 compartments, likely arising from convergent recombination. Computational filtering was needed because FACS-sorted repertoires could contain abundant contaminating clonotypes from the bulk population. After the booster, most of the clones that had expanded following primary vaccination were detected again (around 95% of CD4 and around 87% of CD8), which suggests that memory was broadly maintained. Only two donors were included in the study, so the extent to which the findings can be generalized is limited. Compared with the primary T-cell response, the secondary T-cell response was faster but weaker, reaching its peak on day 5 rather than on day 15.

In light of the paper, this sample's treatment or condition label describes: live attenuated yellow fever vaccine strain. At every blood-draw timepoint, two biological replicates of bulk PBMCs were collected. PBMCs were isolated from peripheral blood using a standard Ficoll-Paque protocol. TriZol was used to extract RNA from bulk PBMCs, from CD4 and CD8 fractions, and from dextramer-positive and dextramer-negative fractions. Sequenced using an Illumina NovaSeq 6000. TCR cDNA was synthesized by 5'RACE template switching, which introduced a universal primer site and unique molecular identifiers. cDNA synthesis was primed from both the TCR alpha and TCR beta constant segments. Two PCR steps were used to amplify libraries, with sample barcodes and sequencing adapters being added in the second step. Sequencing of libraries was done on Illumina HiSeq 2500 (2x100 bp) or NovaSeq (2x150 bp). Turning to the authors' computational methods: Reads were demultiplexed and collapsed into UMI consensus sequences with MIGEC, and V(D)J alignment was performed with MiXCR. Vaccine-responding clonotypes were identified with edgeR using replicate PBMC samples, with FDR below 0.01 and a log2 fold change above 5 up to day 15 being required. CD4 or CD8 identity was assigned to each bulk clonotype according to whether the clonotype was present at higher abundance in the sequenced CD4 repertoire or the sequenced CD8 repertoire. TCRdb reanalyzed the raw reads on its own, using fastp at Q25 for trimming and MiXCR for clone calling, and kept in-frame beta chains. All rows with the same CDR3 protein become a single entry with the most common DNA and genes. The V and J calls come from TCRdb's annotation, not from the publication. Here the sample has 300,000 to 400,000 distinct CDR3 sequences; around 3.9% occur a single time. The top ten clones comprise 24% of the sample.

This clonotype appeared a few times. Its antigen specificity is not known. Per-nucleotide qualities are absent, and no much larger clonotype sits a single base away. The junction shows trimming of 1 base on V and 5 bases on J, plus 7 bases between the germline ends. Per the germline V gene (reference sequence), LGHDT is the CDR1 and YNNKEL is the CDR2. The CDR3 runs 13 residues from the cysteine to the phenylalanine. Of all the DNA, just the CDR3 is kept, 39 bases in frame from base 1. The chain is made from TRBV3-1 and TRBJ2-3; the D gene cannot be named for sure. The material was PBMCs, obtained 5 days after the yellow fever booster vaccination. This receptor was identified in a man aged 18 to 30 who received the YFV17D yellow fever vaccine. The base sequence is TGTGCCAGCAGCCAAGTCCACCGAGATACGCAGTATTTT. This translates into CASSQVHRDTQYF.